The next 21 T cell receptor beta chains were all read from a single sample in a study of human T cells and chemical hapten exposure. MiXCR, applied by TCRdb to the RACE reads, yields one record per CDR3 protein. Of roughly 100,000 distinct CDR3 sequences in the sample, less than 14% were seen once. Specified time point: pre-sensitization, week 0. Treatment: therapeutic diphenylcyclopropenone sensitization with weekly scalp DPC. This specimen consisted of whole blood, obtained in connection with sensitization to the hapten diphenylcyclopropenone (DPC). The receptors shown here come from a woman aged 55 to 70 with alopecia areata. Some clones in this sample may be carry-over from other donors' samples.

The table lists this clonotype with many counts. V is TRBV7-2 and J is TRBJ2-3; 7 nucleotides line up with TRBD1. CDR1 and CDR2 (germline): SGHTA, FQGNSA. This CDR3 has 16 residues. V shed 0 bases, J shed 4 bases, and the junction held 7 bases outside the gene matches. The CDR3 is CASSLAYRGRADTQYF. CDR3 in DNA: TGTGCCAGCAGCTTAGCCTACAGGGGAAGGGCAGATACGCAGTATTTT. Complete variable domain (other parts from reference TRBV7-2 and TRBJ2-3): GAGVSQSPSNKVTEKGKDVELRCDPISGHTALYWYRQSLGQGLEFLIYFQGNSAPDKSGLPSDRFSAERTGGSVSTLTIQRTQQEDSAVYLCASSLAYRGRADTQYFGPGTRLTVL.

In its sample, this clonotype was seen a few times. The chain carries TRBV20-1 and TRBJ2-1; 11 nucleotides align to TRBD2. Germline loops: CDR1 DFQATT, CDR2 SNEGSKA (reference sequence). This CDR3 spans 15 amino acids. J gave up 7 bases and V 5 bases, and 10 bases lay outside the gene matches. CDR3 in DNA: TGCAGTGCTGCCGGGACTAGCGGTAATAGGAATGAGCAGTTCTTC. This gives the protein CSAAGTSGNRNEQFF.

Many counts were recorded for this clonotype. The J gene is TRBJ1-5, the V gene TRBV18; D gene unclear. The CDR3 spans 14 residues. CDR1 is KGHSH, CDR2 LQKENI, per germline. V was trimmed by 3 bases and J by 4 bases, leaving 10 bases between them. The CDR3 sequence: CASSPQIKNQPQHF. The CDR3 nucleotides read TGTGCCAGCTCACCGCAGATTAAGAATCAGCCCCAGCATTTT.

At least ten counts were recorded for this clonotype. The chain uses TRBV10-3 and TRBJ2-2; 9 bases map to TRBD1. V shed 8 bases and J 6 bases; nucleotides not matched to a gene: 4. The CDR3 is made up of 13 amino acids. CDR1 is ENHRY, CDR2 SYGVKD, per germline. In nucleotides, the CDR3 is TGTGCCATCCGGGACAGGGAGTCCGGGGAGCTGTTTTTT. This encodes CAIRDRESGELFF.

The sample holds a few counts of this clonotype. V gene TRBV18 combines with J gene TRBJ2-1, with D perhaps matching TRBD1 (5 bases). Trimming removed 3 bases at V and 4 bases at J, with 10 bases between. The CDR3 runs 14 residues. Germline V gives CDR1 KGHSH, CDR2 LQKENI. The DNA of the CDR3 is TGTGCCAGCTCACCTGAGACAGCGTACAATGAGCAGTTCTTC. Protein: CASSPETAYNEQFF.

In its sample, this clonotype was seen many times. The chain recombines TRBV12-3 or TRBV12-4 with TRBJ2-2, with D unresolved. There are 13 residues in the CDR3. Deletions cut 5 bases from V and 9 bases from J, with 13 bases between. The CDR3 loop is CASSPTVRRELFF. CDR3 nucleotides: TGTGCCAGCAGTCCTACGGTTAGGAGGGAGCTGTTTTTT.

This clonotype was observed many times. The rearrangement links TRBV5-4 to TRBJ2-5; TRBD1 agrees at 7 bases. Germline V CDR1 and CDR2: SGHNT, YYREEE (reference sequence). V lost 4 bases to trimming and J lost 2 bases; unmatched junction nucleotides: 8. This CDR3 is built from 15 residues. The CDR3 loop is CASSEGTEGQETQYF. CDR3 sequence (DNA): TGTGCCAGCAGCGAGGGGACAGAAGGTCAAGAGACCCAGTACTTC.

This clonotype was found many times. The chain carries TRBV7-9 and TRBJ1-6, with D unclear. The CDR3 loop spans 14 amino acids. The germline gives CDR1 SEHNR, CDR2 FQNEAQ (reference sequence). V dropped 3 bases and J dropped 5 bases, with 8 bases sitting between them. The CDR3 spells CASSFTDNNSPLHF. CDR3 sequence (DNA): TGTGCCAGCAGCTTCACAGATAATAATTCACCCCTCCACTTT.

The rearrangement links TRBV30 to TRBJ2-7; possibly TRBD1 or TRBD2 for D (5 bases each). Germline CDR1 and CDR2: GTSNPN and SVGIG (reference sequence). The CDR3 covers 13 residues. V lost 3 bases and J lost 5, with 14 bases in between. CDR3 in amino acids: CAWSDGRDHEQYF. CDR3 coding DNA: TGTGCCTGGAGCGACGGCAGGGACCACGAGCAGTACTTC. The full variable domain, its missing parts supplied by reference TRBV30 and TRBJ2-7, is SQTIHQWPATLVQPVGSPLSLECTVEGTSNPNLYWYRQAAGRGLQLLFYSVGIGQISSEVPQNLSASRPQDRQFILSSKKLLLSDSGFYLCAWSDGRDHEQYFGPGTRLTVT.

The sample holds many counts of this clonotype. The DNA for the CDR3 is TGTGCCAGCAGTGCCTTTACCCTAGCGGGGGACACAGATACGCAGTATTTT. This encodes CASSAFTLAGDTDTQYF. The J gene is TRBJ2-3, the V gene TRBV2; 10 bases are a match to TRBD2. The V segment lost 4 bases and the J segment 2 bases; nucleotides outside the gene matches: 9. Germline lookup yields CDR1 SNHLY and CDR2 FYNNEI. The length of the CDR3 is 17 residues.

This clonotype was detected many times. The V and J genes are TRBV7-9 and TRBJ1-1; D ambiguous. Germline V gives CDR1 SEHNR, CDR2 FQNEAQ (reference sequence). The V end was cut by 4 bases, the J end by 1 base, with 13 bases between. This CDR3 is built from 15 residues. The CDR3 bases are TGTGCCAGCAGCTCCCTGGGAACCTCGAACACTGAAGCTTTCTTT. This sequence encodes CASSSLGTSNTEAFF.

This clonotype was counted between two and nine times. The J gene is TRBJ2-1, the V gene TRBV5-1; 10 bases map to TRBD1. The CDR3 sequence is 14 residues long. The germline V gene has CDR1 SGHRS and CDR2 YFSETQ. After removal of 8 bases from V and 9 bases from J, the junction contained 11 bases not matched to a gene. The CDR3 loop is CASTDRGQASEQFF. CDR3 DNA: TGCGCCAGTACCGACAGGGGGCAGGCAAGTGAGCAGTTCTTC.

This clonotype was observed many times. This chain uses TRBV21-1 with TRBJ1-6; the DNA was not used to check the table's D call, TRBD1. TRBV21-1 has pseudogene status. The CDR3 spans 16 residues. CDR3 DNA: TGTGCCAGCAGCAAAGAGGAGGACAGGGGATTCTCACCCCTCCACTTT. Encoded protein: CASSKEEDRGFSPLHF.

The J gene is TRBJ2-3, the V gene TRBV6-2 or TRBV6-3; D not certain. Looked up from germline, CDR1 is MNHEY and CDR2 is SVGEGT. This CDR3 is built from 19 residues. The V end lost 6 bases, the J end lost 0 bases, and 25 bases lay between the germline ends. This CDR3 is CASRAALGTKSPSTDTQYF. CDR3 in DNA: TGTGCCAGCAGGGCTGCCCTCGGTACAAAATCTCCTAGCACAGATACGCAGTATTTT.

This chain links TRBV13 with TRBJ1-1; 9 bases agree with TRBD1. CDR1 and CDR2 from the germline V gene are PRHDT and FYEKMQ (reference sequence). V shed 4 bases and J 7 bases; nucleotides not matched to a gene: 4. The CDR3 loop spans 13 amino acids. The DNA of the CDR3 is TGTGCCAGCAGCTCCACAGGGGGCGGTGAAGCTTTCTTT. It encodes CASSSTGGGEAFF. The entire variable domain, with the rest obtained from reference TRBV13 and TRBJ1-1, is as follows: AAGVIQSPRHLIKEKRETATLKCYPIPRHDTVYWYQQGPGQDPQFLISFYEKMQSDKGSIPDRFSAQQFSDYHSELNMSSLELGDSALYFCASSSTGGGEAFFGQGTRLTVV.

This clonotype has a handful of counts. The chain has TRBV21-1 and TRBJ1-2; the D call of TRBD1 is as the table states it, not checked on the DNA. TRBV21-1 counts as a pseudogene. The CDR3 contains 17 residues. The CDR3 reads CASSKVTGAQQLYGYTF. CDR3 nucleotides: TGTGCCAGCAGCAAAGTCACGGGGGCCCAGCAACTTTATGGCTACACCTTC.

The CDR3 is CASSQERGPGANVLTF. The CDR3 DNA reads as TGTGCCAGCAGCCAAGAAAGAGGGCCTGGGGCCAACGTCCTGACTTTC. J is TRBJ2-6 and V is TRBV4-2, with D maybe TRBD2 (5 bases). V lost 0 bases, J lost 2 bases, and 8 bases lay in between. Germline-derived CDR1 and CDR2 are LGHNA and YNFKEQ. The CDR3 is 16 amino acids.

Many counts were recorded for this clonotype. The chain employs TRBV5-3 and TRBJ2-3, with 9 bases aligning to TRBD2. TRBV5-3 is filed as an ORF, its function uncertain. CDR3 length equals 16 residues. V gave up 1 base and J gave up 4 bases; unmatched junction bases: 7. As DNA, the CDR3 is TGTGCCAGAAGCTTGTTGGGCCTAGCGGGGTCAGATACGCAGTATTTT. This sequence encodes CARSLLGLAGSDTQYF.

The genes are TRBV2 and TRBJ2-6; D is ambiguous. Germline loops: CDR1 SNHLY, CDR2 FYNNEI. Trimming removed 1 base at V and 2 bases at J, with 6 bases between. The CDR3 runs 15 residues. DNA of the CDR3: TGTGCCAGCAGTGAAGAGGTGGCTGGGGCCAACGTCCTGACTTTC. The encoded protein is CASSEEVAGANVLTF.

At least ten counts were recorded for this clonotype. The rearrangement uses TRBV3-1 and TRBJ1-1, with a weak D call TRBD1 (6 bases). Germline loops: CDR1 LGHDT, CDR2 YNNKEL (reference sequence). V shed 4 bases and J shed 5 bases, with 14 bases lying between them. CDR3 length: 14 residues. The CDR3 reads CASSPHRDGTEAFF. Written as DNA, the CDR3 is TGTGCCAGCAGCCCCCACAGGGATGGGACTGAAGCTTTCTTT.

The table lists this clonotype with a few counts. The rearrangement joins TRBV5-1 to TRBJ1-3; tentatively, D is TRBD1 (6 bases). CDR1 and CDR2 (germline): SGHRS, YFSETQ. Trimming removed 3 bases from V and 4 bases from J, with 11 bases in between. The CDR3 spans 14 residues. CDR3 protein: CASSSQTGGNTIYF. Written as DNA, the CDR3 is TGCGCCAGCAGCTCGCAGACAGGAGGAAACACCATATATTTT. Full variable domain (missing parts from reference TRBV5-1 and TRBJ1-3): KAGVTQTPRYLIKTRGQQVTLSCSPISGHRSVSWYQQTPGQGLQFLFEYFSETQRNKGNFPGRFSGRQFSNSRSEMNVSTLELGDSALYLCASSSQTGGNTIYFGEGSWLTVV.